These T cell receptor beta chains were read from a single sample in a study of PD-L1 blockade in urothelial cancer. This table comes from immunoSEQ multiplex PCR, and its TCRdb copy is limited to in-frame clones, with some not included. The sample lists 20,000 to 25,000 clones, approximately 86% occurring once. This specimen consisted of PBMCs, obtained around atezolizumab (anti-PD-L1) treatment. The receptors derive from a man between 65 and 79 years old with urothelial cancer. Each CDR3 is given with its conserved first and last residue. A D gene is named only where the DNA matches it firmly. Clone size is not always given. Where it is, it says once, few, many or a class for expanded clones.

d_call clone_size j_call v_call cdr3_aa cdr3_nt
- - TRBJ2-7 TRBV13 CASSLQGLPSYEQYF TGTGCCAGCAGCTTACAGGGGCTACCATCCTACGAGCAGTACTTC
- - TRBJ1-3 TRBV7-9 CASSPPFRVGNTIYF TGTGCCAGCAGCCCACCCTTCCGGGTTGGAAACACCATATATTTT
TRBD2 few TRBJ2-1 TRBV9 CASSTSGVSYNEQFF TGTGCCAGCAGCACAAGCGGGGTCTCCTACAATGAGCAGTTCTTC
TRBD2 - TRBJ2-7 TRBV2 CASSVLAGGYEQYF TGTGCCAGCAGTGTCCTAGCGGGAGGGTACGAGCAGTACTTC
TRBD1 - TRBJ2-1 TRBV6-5 CASSWGQDNEQFF TGTGCCAGCAGTTGGGGACAGGACAATGAGCAGTTCTTC
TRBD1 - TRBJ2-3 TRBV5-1 CASSASTGGGTDTQYF TGCGCCAGCAGCGCCAGCACAGGGGGAGGCACAGATACGCAGTATTTT
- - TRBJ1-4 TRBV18 CASSPTGGDTQNKLFF TGTGCCAGCTCACCAACGGGGGGCGATACCCAGAACAAACTGTTTTTT
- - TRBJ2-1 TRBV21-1 CASTHTISGEPYNEQFF TGTGCCAGCACCCATACCATTAGCGGGGAGCCCTACAATGAGCAGTTCTTC
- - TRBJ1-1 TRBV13 CASSLGGPGGTEAFF TGTGCCAGCAGCTTAGGGGGCCCCGGGGGCACTGAAGCTTTCTTT
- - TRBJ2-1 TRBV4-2 CASSQDLGEGVYYEQFF TGTGCCAGCAGCCAAGATCTAGGAGAGGGAGTTTATTATGAGCAGTTCTTC
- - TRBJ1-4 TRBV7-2 CASSLASGDNEKLFF TGTGCCAGCAGCTTAGCGTCCGGGGATAATGAAAAACTGTTTTTT
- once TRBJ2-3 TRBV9 CASSTSTLGTDTQYF TGTGCCAGCAGCACTAGTACCCTAGGCACAGATACGCAGTATTTT
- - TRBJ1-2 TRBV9 CASSPRQSSVPHYGYTF TGTGCCAGCAGCCCCCGACAGTCTTCGGTTCCTCACTATGGCTACACCTTC
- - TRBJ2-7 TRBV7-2 CASSLSLEYEQYF TGTGCCAGCAGCTTGTCCCTCGAGTACGAGCAGTACTTC
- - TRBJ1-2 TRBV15 CATVERFGANYGYTF TGTGCCACCGTGGAGCGTTTTGGTGCTAACTATGGCTACACCTTC
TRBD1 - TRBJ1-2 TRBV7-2 CASSSRDREVERF TGTGCCAGCAGCTCCCGGGACAGGGAGGTGGAGCGATTC
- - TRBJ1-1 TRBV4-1 CASSQSSGGATEAFF TGCGCCAGCAGTCAAAGCTCCGGGGGGGCGACTGAAGCTTTCTTT